What follows are 15 T cell receptor beta chains derived from one specimen sequenced in a study of PD-1 blockade in classical Hodgkin lymphoma. Time point: newly diagnosed, previously untreated cHL patient sample. Magnetic negative selection of thawed PBMCs was the method by which CD4+ T cells were purified. The data were produced by immunoSEQ multiplex PCR, yet TCRdb's version contains in-frame clones alone and is incomplete. Of around 30,000 clones detected, roughly 89% appear once; the ten largest clones hold 0.22%. Sequenced: CD4+ T cells from blood. These TCRs come from a human donor with classical Hodgkin lymphoma.

This chain joins TRBV21-1 and TRBJ2-5; TRBD1 is the table's D call, not checked against the DNA. TRBV21-1 is an annotated pseudogene. CDR3 length: 17 residues. CDR3 sequence: CASSKHERTGGRETQYF. CDR3 nucleotides: TGTGCCAGCAGCAAACACGAAAGGACAGGGGGCAGAGAGACCCAGTACTTC.

The chain is built from TRBV5-1 and TRBJ1-2, with no clear D. Trimming pared 0 bases from V and 6 bases from J, leaving 15 bases between. The CDR3 has 15 amino acids. The germline V gene has CDR1 SGHRS and CDR2 YFSETQ. The CDR3 DNA reads TGCGCCAGCAGCTTGGCCGGGGATCCGAGAGATGGCTACACCTTC. It translates to CASSLAGDPRDGYTF.

This sequence joins TRBV29-1 and TRBJ1-6, with D possibly TRBD1 on 6 matching bases. V was clipped by 4 bases and J by 7 bases, with 11 bases between them. Per the germline V gene, CDR1 is SQVTM and CDR2 is ANQGSEA. This CDR3 has 13 amino acids. The CDR3 loop reads CSVGTGRNSPLHF. CDR3 in DNA: TGCAGCGTTGGCACAGGGAGGAATTCACCCCTCCACTTT. The entire variable domain, with the rest obtained from reference TRBV29-1 and TRBJ1-6, is as follows: SAVISQKPSRDICQRGTSLTIQCQVDSQVTMMFWYRQQPGQSLTLIATANQGSEATYESGFVIDKFPISRPNLTFSTLTVSNMSPEDSSIYLCSVGTGRNSPLHFGNGTRLTVT.

The chain employs TRBV2 and TRBJ1-1, with D possibly TRBD1 on 6 matching bases. Germline loops: CDR1 SNHLY, CDR2 FYNNEI. The V end lost 5 bases, the J end lost 0 bases, and 16 bases lay between the germline ends. The CDR3 covers 16 residues. CDR3 residues: CASSLKKGQMNTEAFF. The CDR3 DNA follows: TGTGCCAGCAGTTTAAAGAAAGGACAGATGAACACTGAAGCTTTCTTT. The full variable domain, its missing parts supplied by reference TRBV2 and TRBJ1-1, is EPEVTQTPSHQVTQMGQEVILRCVPISNHLYFYWYRQILGQKVEFLVSFYNNEISEKSEIFDDQFSVERPDGSNFTLKIRSTKLEDSAMYFCASSLKKGQMNTEAFFGQGTRLTVV.

This clone came up once. CDR3 amino acids: CASSPDRVVRKKLFF. The CDR3 DNA reads TGTGCCAGCAGTCCTGACAGGGTAGTTAGGAAAAAACTGTTTTTT. The chain is built from TRBV6-5 and TRBJ1-4; 7 bases agree with TRBD1. The V and J ends lost 5 bases and 9 bases, in that order; junction bases with no gene match: 12. Germline V gene lookup returns CDR1 MNHEY and CDR2 SVGAGI. This CDR3 has 15 amino acids.

The chain has TRBV15 and TRBJ1-3; maybe TRBD1 (5 bases). This CDR3 is built from 16 residues. Germline V lookup: CDR1 LNHNV, CDR2 YYDKDF (reference sequence). V lost 0 bases and J 0 bases, leaving 9 bases between the germline ends. CDR3 sequence: CATSRDIQGSGNTIYF. The CDR3 nucleotides read TGTGCCACCAGCAGAGACATTCAGGGCTCTGGAAACACCATATATTTT.

The rearrangement joins TRBV19 to TRBJ2-5, with D possibly TRBD2 on 7 matching bases. This CDR3 is 16 amino acids long. Looked up from germline, CDR1 is LNHDA and CDR2 is SQIVND (reference sequence). The germline V and J ends were trimmed by 1 base and 5 bases, with 17 bases remaining between them. CDR3 amino acids: CASSIGGGGSRETQYF. The CDR3 DNA reads as TGTGCCAGTAGTATAGGGGGCGGGGGCTCGCGGGAGACCCAGTACTTC. Drawing the rest from reference TRBV19 and TRBJ2-5, the complete variable domain is DGGITQSPKYLFRKEGQNVTLSCEQNLNHDAMYWYRQDPGQGLRLIYYSQIVNDFQKGDIAEGYSVSREKKESFPLTVTSAQKNPTAFYLCASSIGGGGSRETQYFGPGTRLLVL.

V is TRBV2 and J is TRBJ2-5; perhaps TRBD1 as D (6 bases). V was pared by 6 bases and J by 4 bases, with 18 bases between. The V gene's germline CDR1 is SNHLY and CDR2 FYNNEI. The CDR3 is 15 amino acids. CDR3 bases: TGTGCCAGCAGCGGAACGAAGGGGGTCGGAGAGACCCAGTACTTC. Its translation: CASSGTKGVGETQYF.

The chain carries TRBV2 and TRBJ1-1; possible D gene TRBD1, 5 bases. CDR1 SNHLY and CDR2 FYNNEI come from the germline V gene. V was shortened by 10 bases and J by 5 bases, with 17 bases between the two germline ends. This CDR3 region has 13 residues. DNA for the CDR3: TGTGCCACCGACCGGGGCGGCGGAACTGAAGCTTTCTTT. Translation: CATDRGGGTEAFF.

This clone came up once. V is TRBV7-2 and J is TRBJ2-1; TRBD1 agrees at 10 bases. CDR1 and CDR2 (germline): SGHTA, FQGNSA. The CDR3 is made up of 15 amino acids. Trimming cost V 4 bases and J 9 bases; bases outside gene matches: 9. This CDR3 reads CASSSTRQGAVEQFF. The CDR3 bases are TGTGCCAGCAGCTCCACTCGACAGGGGGCAGTTGAGCAGTTCTTC.

The chain carries TRBV7-2 and TRBJ1-3; possible D gene TRBD1, 5 bases. Germline V gives CDR1 SGHTA, CDR2 FQGNSA. This CDR3 region has 16 residues. V was trimmed by 5 bases and J by 0 bases, leaving 14 bases between them. CDR3 coding DNA: TGTGCCAGCAGCCTTTTACAGGCCAGCTCTGGAAACACCATATATTTT. It is translated as CASSLLQASSGNTIYF.

The chain carries TRBV18 and TRBJ2-7, with D possibly TRBD2 on 7 matching bases. Germline CDR1 KGHSH, CDR2 LQKENI. V was shortened by 2 bases and J by 3 bases, with 14 bases between the two germline ends. This CDR3 has 15 residues. The DNA for the CDR3 is TGTGCCAGCTCACCAAGAGGGGGGGCAGGCTACGAGCAGTACTTC. Its translation: CASSPRGGAGYEQYF.

This chain uses TRBV25-1 with TRBJ1-2, with D tentatively TRBD1 (5 bases). The V gene's germline CDR1 is MGHDK and CDR2 SYGVNS. V lost 2 bases, J lost 4 bases, and 8 bases lay in between. This CDR3 contains 13 residues. The CDR3 sequence is CASSEGQGYGYTF. The CDR3 DNA reads TGTGCCAGCAGTGAAGGGCAGGGCTATGGCTACACCTTC.

This sequence joins TRBV29-1 and TRBJ2-1, with D possibly being TRBD2 (6 bases). Deletions cut 4 bases from V and 2 bases from J, with 12 bases between. Germline V gene sequence: CDR1 SQVTM, CDR2 ANQGSEA. The CDR3 spans 14 residues. CDR3 in DNA: TGCAGCGTTGCTCGGGCGGGGACCTACAATGAGCAGTTCTTC. Its translation: CSVARAGTYNEQFF.

Here the CDR3 reads CASSLAASERTQYF. The CDR3 DNA is TGTGCCAGCAGCTTAGCGGCTAGCGAACGGACCCAGTACTTC. This chain uses TRBV7-9 with TRBJ2-5; possibly TRBD2 for D (6 bases). This CDR3 region has 14 residues. V was shortened by 0 bases and J by 7 bases, with 12 bases between the two germline ends. Per the germline V gene, CDR1 is SEHNR and CDR2 is FQNEAQ (reference sequence).